Following are 8 T cell receptor beta chains from one sample sequenced in a study of T cells expressing NK-cell markers. TCRdb reprocessed the 5' RACE reads, keeping one entry per CDR3 protein, no DNA. This table lists roughly 300,000 distinct CDR3 sequences. The specimen sequenced was blood T cells: a sorted CD56 or NKG2C T cell subset, CD4+ or CD8+ T cells, or bulk PBMC T cells (not recorded which). The receptors were sampled from a woman aged 18-69 years in good health.

V usage is TRBV24-1 and J usage is TRBJ2-3; lacking DNA, the TRBD2 call made by TCRdb goes unchecked. Germline CDR1 is KGHDR and CDR2 is SFDVKD. The CDR3 sequence is 17 residues long. This CDR3 is CATSERHSRGGSDTQYF.

The gene calls are TRBV18 and TRBJ2-7; there is no DNA to check the TCRdb D call of TRBD1. CDR1 is KGHSH, CDR2 LQKENI, per germline. The CDR3 has 15 residues. Here the CDR3 reads CASSNRQGGSYEQYF.

The rearrangement links TRBV30 to TRBJ1-2. Germline loops: CDR1 GTSNPN, CDR2 SVGIG (reference sequence). This CDR3 comprises 13 residues. The CDR3 sequence is CAATRVGVRGYTF.

The chain uses TRBV20-1 and TRBJ2-3. The CDR3 runs to 14 residues. In germline, CDR1 is DFQATT, CDR2 SNEGSKA (reference sequence). The CDR3 is CSARDRLVADTQYF.

The V call is TRBV5-1, the J call TRBJ2-4. The CDR3 is 15 amino acids. Germline CDR1 reads SGHRS; CDR2 reads YFSETQ. The CDR3: CASSSGTLAKNIQYF.

V usage is TRBV12-3 or TRBV12-4 and J usage is TRBJ1-1; TCRdb's D call, TRBD1, is unchecked because there is no DNA. The CDR3 runs 15 residues. The CDR3 spells CASSPRGGGNTEAFF.

The chain employs TRBV20-1 and TRBJ1-5; TCRdb designates TRBD1, a call that cannot be tested without DNA. Germline-derived CDR1 and CDR2 are DFQATT and SNEGSKA (reference sequence). The CDR3 consists of 13 residues. This chain's CDR3 is CSATQTVNQPQHF.

The V gene is TRBV7-2, the J gene TRBJ2-7; the D gene TCRdb calls, TRBD2, cannot be checked with no DNA. Germline V gives CDR1 SGHTA, CDR2 FQGNSA. This CDR3 is 16 amino acids long. CDR3 sequence: CASSLGMAGGQDEQYF.